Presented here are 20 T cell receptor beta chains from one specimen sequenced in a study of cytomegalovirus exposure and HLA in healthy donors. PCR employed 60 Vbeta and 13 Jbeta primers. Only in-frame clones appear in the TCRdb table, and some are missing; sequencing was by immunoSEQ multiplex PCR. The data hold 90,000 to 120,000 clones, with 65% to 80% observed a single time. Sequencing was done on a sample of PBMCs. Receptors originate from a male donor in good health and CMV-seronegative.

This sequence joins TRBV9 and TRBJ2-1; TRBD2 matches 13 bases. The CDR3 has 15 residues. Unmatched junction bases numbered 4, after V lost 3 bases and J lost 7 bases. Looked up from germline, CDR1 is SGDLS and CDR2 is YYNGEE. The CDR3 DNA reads TGTGCCAGCAGCGGAACTAGCGGGAGGGGGAATGAGCAGTTCTTC. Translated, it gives CASSGTSGRGNEQFF.

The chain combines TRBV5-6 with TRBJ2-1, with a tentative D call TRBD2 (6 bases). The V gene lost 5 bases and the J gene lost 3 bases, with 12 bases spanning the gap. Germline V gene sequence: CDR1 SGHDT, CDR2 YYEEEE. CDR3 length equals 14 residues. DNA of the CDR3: TGTGCCAGCAGTGGGGACTCCAACTACAATGAGCAGTTCTTC. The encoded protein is CASSGDSNYNEQFF.

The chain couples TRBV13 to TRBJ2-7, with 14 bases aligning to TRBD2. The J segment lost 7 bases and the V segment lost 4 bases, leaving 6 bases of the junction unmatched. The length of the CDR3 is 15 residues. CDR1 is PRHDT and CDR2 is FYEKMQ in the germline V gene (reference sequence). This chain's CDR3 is CASSSGTSGRKEQYF. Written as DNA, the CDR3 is TGTGCCAGCAGCTCCGGGACTAGCGGGAGAAAGGAGCAGTACTTC.

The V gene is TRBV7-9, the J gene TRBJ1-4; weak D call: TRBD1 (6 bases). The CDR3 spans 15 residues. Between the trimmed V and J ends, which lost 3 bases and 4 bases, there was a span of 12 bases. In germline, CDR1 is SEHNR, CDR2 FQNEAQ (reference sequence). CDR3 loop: CASSFPGQSNEKLFF. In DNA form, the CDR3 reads TGTGCCAGCAGCTTTCCTGGACAGAGTAATGAAAAACTGTTTTTT.

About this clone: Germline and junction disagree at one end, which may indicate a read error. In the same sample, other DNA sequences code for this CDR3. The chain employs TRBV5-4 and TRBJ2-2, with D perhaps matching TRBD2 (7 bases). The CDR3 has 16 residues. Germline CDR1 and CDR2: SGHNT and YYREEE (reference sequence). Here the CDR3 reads CASSLGGRGDTGELFF. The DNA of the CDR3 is TGTGCCAGCAGTTTGGGAGGGAGGGGGGACACCGGGGAGCTGTTTTTT.

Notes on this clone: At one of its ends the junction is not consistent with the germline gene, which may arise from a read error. CDR3 sequence reads: CAHAGGRWETQYF. The DNA of the CDR3 is TGCGCCCATGCGGGGGGCCGGTGGGAGACCCAGTACTTC. The rearrangement links TRBV30 to TRBJ2-5; 8 positions match TRBD2. This CDR3 is 13 amino acids long. Germline loops: CDR1 GTSNPN, CDR2 SVGIG (reference sequence).

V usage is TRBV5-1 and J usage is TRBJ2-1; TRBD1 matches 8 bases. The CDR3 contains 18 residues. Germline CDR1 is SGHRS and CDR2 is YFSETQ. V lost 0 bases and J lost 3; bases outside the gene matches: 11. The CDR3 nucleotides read TGCGCCAGCAGCTTGGGAGGGCTACGGGACAGGATCTACAATGAGCAGTTCTTC. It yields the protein CASSLGGLRDRIYNEQFF.

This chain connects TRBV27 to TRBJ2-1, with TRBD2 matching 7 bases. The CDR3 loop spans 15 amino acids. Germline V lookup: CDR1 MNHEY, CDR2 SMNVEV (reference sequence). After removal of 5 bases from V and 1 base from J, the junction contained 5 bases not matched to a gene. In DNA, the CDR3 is TGTGCCAGCAGTGCCCCTAGCGGATCCTACAATGAGCAGTTCTTC. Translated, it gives CASSAPSGSYNEQFF.

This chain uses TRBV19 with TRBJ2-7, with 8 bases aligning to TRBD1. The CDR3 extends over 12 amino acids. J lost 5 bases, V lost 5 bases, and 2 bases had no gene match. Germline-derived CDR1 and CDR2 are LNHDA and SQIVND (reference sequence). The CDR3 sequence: CASSSGGHEQYF. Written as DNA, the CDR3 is TGTGCCAGTAGTTCAGGGGGCCACGAGCAGTACTTC.

The CDR3: CASSRSGRDTQYF. CDR3 nucleotide sequence: TGTGCCAGCAGTCGTAGCGGTAGAGATACGCAGTATTTT. The rearrangement links TRBV2 to TRBJ2-3; weak D call: TRBD2 (6 bases). CDR1 and CDR2 (germline): SNHLY, FYNNEI. The CDR3 contains 13 residues. Trimming took 5 bases from V and 5 from J, leaving 11 bases between them.

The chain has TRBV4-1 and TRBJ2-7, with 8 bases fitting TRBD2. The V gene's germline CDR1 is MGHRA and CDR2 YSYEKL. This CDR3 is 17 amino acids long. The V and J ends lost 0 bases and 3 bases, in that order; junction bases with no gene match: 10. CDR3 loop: CASSQDLSGGPLYEQYF. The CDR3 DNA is TGCGCCAGCAGCCAAGATCTGTCGGGAGGGCCCCTCTACGAGCAGTACTTC.

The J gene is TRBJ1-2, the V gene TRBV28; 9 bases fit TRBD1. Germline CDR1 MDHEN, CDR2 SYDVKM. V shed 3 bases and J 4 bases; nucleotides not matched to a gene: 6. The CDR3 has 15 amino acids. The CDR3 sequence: CASSFVGQGSYGYTF. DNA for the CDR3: TGTGCCAGCAGTTTTGTGGGACAGGGCTCCTATGGCTACACCTTC.

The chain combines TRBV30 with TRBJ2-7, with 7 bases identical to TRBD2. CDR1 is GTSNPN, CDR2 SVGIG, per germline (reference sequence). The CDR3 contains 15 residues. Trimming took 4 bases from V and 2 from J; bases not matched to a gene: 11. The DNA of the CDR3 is TGTGCCTGGATGAAGGAGGGAGGGAAAACCTACGAGCAGTACTTC. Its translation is CAWMKEGGKTYEQYF.

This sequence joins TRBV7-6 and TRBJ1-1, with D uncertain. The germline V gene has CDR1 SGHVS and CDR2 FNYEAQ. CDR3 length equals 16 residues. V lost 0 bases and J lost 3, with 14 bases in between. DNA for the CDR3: TGTGCCAGCAGCTTAGCGACGGGTCCCCTGGACACTGAAGCTTTCTTT. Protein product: CASSLATGPLDTEAFF.

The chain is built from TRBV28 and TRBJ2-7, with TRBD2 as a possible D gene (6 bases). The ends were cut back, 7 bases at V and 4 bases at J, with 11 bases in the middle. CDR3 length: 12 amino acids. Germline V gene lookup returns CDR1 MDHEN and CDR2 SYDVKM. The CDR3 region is CASTTSSYEQYF. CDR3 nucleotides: TGTGCCAGCACGACTAGTAGTTACGAGCAGTACTTC.

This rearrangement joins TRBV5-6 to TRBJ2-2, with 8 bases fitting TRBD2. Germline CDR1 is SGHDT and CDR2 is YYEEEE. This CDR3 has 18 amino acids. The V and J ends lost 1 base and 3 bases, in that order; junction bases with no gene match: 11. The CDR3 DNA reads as TGTGCCAGCAGCTTGCTCTATTTTGGAGCGGGAGACACCGGGGAGCTGTTTTTT. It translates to CASSLLYFGAGDTGELFF.

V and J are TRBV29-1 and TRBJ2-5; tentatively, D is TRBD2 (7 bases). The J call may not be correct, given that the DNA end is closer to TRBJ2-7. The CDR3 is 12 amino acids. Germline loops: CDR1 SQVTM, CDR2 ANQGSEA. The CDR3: CSVGEGVGEQYF. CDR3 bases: TGCAGCGTTGGGGAGGGGGTCGGCGAGCAGTACTTC.

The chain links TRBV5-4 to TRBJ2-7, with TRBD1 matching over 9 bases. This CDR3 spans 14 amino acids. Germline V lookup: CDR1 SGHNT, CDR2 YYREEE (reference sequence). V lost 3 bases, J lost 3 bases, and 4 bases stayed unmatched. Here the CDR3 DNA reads TGTGCCAGCAGCTCCACGGGACAGGGCTACGAGCAGTACTTC. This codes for CASSSTGQGYEQYF.

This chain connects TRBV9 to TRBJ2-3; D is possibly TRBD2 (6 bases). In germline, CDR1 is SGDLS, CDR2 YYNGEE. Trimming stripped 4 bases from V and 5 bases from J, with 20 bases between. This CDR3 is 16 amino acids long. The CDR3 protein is CASSPGGTRGGDTQYF. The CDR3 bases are TGTGCCAGCAGCCCCGGAGGGACCCGGGGAGGAGATACGCAGTATTTT.

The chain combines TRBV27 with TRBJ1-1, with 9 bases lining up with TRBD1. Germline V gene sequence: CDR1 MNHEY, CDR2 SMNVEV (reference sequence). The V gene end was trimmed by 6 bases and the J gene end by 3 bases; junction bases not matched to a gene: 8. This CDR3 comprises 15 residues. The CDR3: CASSRPGQGYTEAFF. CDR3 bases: TGTGCCAGCAGCCGGCCGGGACAGGGATACACTGAAGCTTTCTTT.